This entry describes one TCR beta chain. Its antigen is still unknown. V gave up 8 bases and J gave up 5 bases; unmatched junction bases: 5. CDR3 size: 13 residues. Germline loops: CDR1 LNHNV, CDR2 YYDKDF (reference sequence). The data were produced by immunoSEQ multiplex PCR, yet TCRdb's version contains in-frame clones alone and is incomplete. The table records some 130,000 clones, about 90% of them present only once. The sample belongs to a study of T cell responses to AZD1222 COVID-19 vaccine. Looking at the study overall: Pooled samples include second doses given at about 4 or 12 weeks. Study outcomes and limitations: Only 5 to 7 AZD1222 recipients tested seropositive at baseline. The span of vaccine-associated CD4 TCRs extended across spike, with dominance at 160-218 and 743-854. Close to half of all spike-specific TCRs reportedly target regions of the variants that are unmutated.

This clonotype was obtained from an adult in good health. The genes are TRBV15 and TRBJ2-5, with 10 positions matching TRBD1. The sequenced sample was peripheral blood, obtained on day 0 of AZD1222 vaccination. In nucleotides, the CDR3 is TGTGCCACCGGACAGGGGGGTCAGGAGACCCAGTACTTC. Its protein product is CATGQGGQETQYF.